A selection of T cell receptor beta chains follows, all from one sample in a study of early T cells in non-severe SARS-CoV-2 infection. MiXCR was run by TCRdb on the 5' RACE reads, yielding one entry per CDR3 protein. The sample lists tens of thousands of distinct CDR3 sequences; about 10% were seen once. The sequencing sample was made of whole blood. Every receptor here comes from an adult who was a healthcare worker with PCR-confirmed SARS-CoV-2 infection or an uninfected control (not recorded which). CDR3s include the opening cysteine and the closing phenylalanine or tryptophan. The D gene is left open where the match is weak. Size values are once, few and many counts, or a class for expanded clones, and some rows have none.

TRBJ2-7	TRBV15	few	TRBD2	CATSRFSVAGSYEQYF	TGTGCCACCAGCAGGTTCTCAGTAGCGGGTTCCTACGAGCAGTACTTC
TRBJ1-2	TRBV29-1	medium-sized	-	CSVESGANYGYTF	TGCAGCGTTGAGTCAGGGGCTAACTATGGCTACACCTTC
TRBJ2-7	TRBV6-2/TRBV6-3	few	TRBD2	CASSYSRREWSYEQYF	TGTGCCAGCAGTTACTCGCGGCGGGAGTGGTCCTACGAGCAGTACTTC
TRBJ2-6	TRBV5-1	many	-	CASSLWGLTGNSGANVLTF	TGCGCCAGCAGCTTGTGGGGCCTGACGGGTAACTCTGGGGCCAACGTCCTGACTTTC
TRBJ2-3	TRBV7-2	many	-	CASSARTGRDMDTQYF	TGTGCCAGCAGCGCCAGGACAGGGAGGGACATGGATACGCAGTATTTT
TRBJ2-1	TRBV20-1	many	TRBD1	CSADRDRGNEQFF	TGCAGTGCCGATAGGGACAGGGGAAATGAGCAGTTCTTC
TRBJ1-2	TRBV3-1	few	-	CASSLSTGGGYTF	TGTGCCAGCAGCCTCTCGACAGGAGGAGGCTACACCTTC
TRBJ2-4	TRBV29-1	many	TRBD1	CSVQRGTGGAKNIQYF	TGCAGCGTTCAACGGGGGACAGGGGGAGCCAAAAACATTCAGTACTTC
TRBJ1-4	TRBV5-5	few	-	CASSSGGGDEKLFF	TGTGCCAGCAGCTCGGGAGGAGGTGATGAAAAACTGTTTTTT
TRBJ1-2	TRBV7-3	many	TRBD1	CASSSDRARGYTF	TGTGCCAGCAGCTCCGACAGGGCACGTGGCTACACCTTC
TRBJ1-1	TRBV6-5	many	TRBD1	CASRTGTGFSEAFF	TGTGCCAGCAGGACCGGGACAGGGTTCTCTGAAGCTTTCTTT
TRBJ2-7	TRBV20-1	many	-	CSAPRAPLGEQYF	TGCAGTGCCCCCCGGGCCCCCCTGGGCGAGCAGTACTTC
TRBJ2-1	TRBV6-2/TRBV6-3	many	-	CASSLPMSANEQFF	TGTGCCAGCAGCCTCCCGATGTCGGCCAATGAGCAGTTCTTC
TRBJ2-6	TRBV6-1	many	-	CASSARNPSGANVLTF	TGTGCCAGCAGTGCCCGCAATCCCTCTGGGGCCAACGTCCTGACTTTC
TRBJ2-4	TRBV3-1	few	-	CASSPGQRGIQYF	TGTGCCAGCAGCCCAGGGCAACGGGGGATTCAGTACTTC
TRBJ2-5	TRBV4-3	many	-	CASSQDRSQGRATQYF	TGCGCCAGCAGCCAAGATCGATCGCAGGGTAGGGCGACCCAGTACTTC
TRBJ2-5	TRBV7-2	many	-	CASGPGSQETQYF	TGTGCCAGCGGACCAGGCTCACAAGAGACCCAGTACTTC
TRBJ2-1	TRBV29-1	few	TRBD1	CSVDTQGALYNEQFF	TGCAGCGTTGACACCCAGGGGGCTTTGTACAATGAGCAGTTCTTC
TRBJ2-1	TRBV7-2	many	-	CASSLFMQVGGEQFF	TGTGCCAGCAGCCTCTTTATGCAGGTAGGGGGTGAGCAGTTCTTC
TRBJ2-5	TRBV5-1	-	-	CASSSEQETQYF	TGCGCCAGCAGCTCAGAACAAGAGACCCAGTACTTC
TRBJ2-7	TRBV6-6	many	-	CASSYSGTALGYEQYF	TGTGCCAGCAGTTACTCGGGGACCGCTTTGGGATACGAGCAGTACTTC
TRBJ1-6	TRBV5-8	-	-	CASSRRVGGVTLHF	TGTGCCAGCAGCCGCCGGGTTGGGGGGGTAACCCTCCACTTT
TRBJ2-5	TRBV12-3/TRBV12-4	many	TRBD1	CASRRDRGLETQYF	TGTGCCAGCAGGAGGGACAGGGGGCTAGAGACCCAGTACTTC
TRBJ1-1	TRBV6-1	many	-	CASSELVGGGTEAFF	TGTGCCAGCAGTGAACTTGTCGGGGGGGGCACTGAAGCTTTCTTT
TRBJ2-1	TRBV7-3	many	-	CASSPWGVGSNEQFF	TGTGCCAGCAGTCCCTGGGGGGTAGGGAGCAATGAGCAGTTCTTC
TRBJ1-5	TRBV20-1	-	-	CSARPLGGTLNQPQHF	TGCAGTGCTAGACCACTGGGGGGTACCCTCAATCAGCCCCAGCATTTT
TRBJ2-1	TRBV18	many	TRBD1	CASSPDRVLTEEQFF	TGTGCCAGCTCACCGGACAGGGTCCTAACAGAGGAGCAGTTCTTC
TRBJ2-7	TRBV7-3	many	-	CASSANSGSLGEQYF	TGTGCCAGCAGCGCCAACTCCGGGTCCCTCGGGGAGCAGTACTTC
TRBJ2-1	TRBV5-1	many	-	CASTRGRNEQFF	TGCGCCAGCACCCGAGGTCGGAATGAGCAGTTCTTC
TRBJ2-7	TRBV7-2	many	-	CASSWRALTYEQYF	TGTGCCAGCAGCTGGAGGGCCCTGACCTACGAGCAGTACTTC
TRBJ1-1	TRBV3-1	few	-	CASSPHRDTEAFF	TGTGCCAGCAGCCCCCACAGGGACACTGAAGCTTTCTTT
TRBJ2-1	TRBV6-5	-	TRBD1	CASRDWGQGHNEQFF	TGTGCCAGCAGGGATTGGGGACAGGGACATAATGAGCAGTTCTTC
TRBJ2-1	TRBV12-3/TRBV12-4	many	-	CASSLTSPYNEQFF	TGTGCCAGCAGTTTAACTAGCCCTTACAATGAGCAGTTCTTC
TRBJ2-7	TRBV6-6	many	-	CASSYGTSYEQYF	TGTGCCAGCAGTTACGGGACATCCTACGAGCAGTACTTC
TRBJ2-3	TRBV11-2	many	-	CASSPTDGGLTDTQYF	TGTGCCAGCAGCCCGACCGACGGAGGCCTCACAGATACGCAGTATTTT
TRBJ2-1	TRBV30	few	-	CAGGSYNEQFF	TGTGCCGGAGGTTCCTACAATGAGCAGTTCTTC
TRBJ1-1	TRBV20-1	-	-	CSALRFMNTEAFF	TGCAGTGCCCTTAGGTTTATGAACACTGAAGCTTTCTTT
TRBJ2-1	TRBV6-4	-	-	CASSDSTSYNEQFF	TGTGCCAGCAGTGACTCGACTAGCTACAATGAGCAGTTCTTC
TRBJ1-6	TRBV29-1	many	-	CSVFLGGRGSPLHF	TGCAGCGTTTTTCTCGGGGGCCGTGGCTCACCCCTCCACTTT
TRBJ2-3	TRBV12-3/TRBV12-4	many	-	CASSYPEGTTDTQYF	TGTGCCAGCAGTTACCCCGAGGGGACTACAGATACGCAGTATTTT
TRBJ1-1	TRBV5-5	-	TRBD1	CASSLAGTEGPKTFF	TGTGCCAGCAGCTTGGCCGGGACAGAAGGCCCCAAAACTTTCTTT